These 30 T cell receptor beta chains came from one sample sequenced in a study of CD8 T cells in ankylosing spondylitis. MiXCR, applied by TCRdb to the 5' RACE reads, yields one record per CDR3 protein. The sample gives 150,000 to 200,000 distinct CDR3 sequences, roughly 18% of which show up once; around 4.7% is in the top ten. The sequencing sample was made of blood, either unsorted or a sorted T cell fraction (not recorded which). These receptors were collected from a male donor under 30 with ankylosing spondylitis or in good health (not recorded which).

This clonotype has ten or more counts. V gene TRBV12-3 or TRBV12-4 combines with J gene TRBJ2-1; the match to TRBD2 covers 9 bases. This CDR3 has 16 amino acids. V lost 5 bases and J lost 4; bases outside the gene matches: 9. DNA of the CDR3: TGTGCCAGCAGTCCCACCGGAGCGGGAGGTTACAATGAGCAGTTCTTC. Translated, it gives CASSPTGAGGYNEQFF.

This clonotype occurred many times. The V gene is TRBV9, the J gene TRBJ1-2; TRBD1 matches 7 bases. The ends lost 2 bases at V and 4 bases at J; junction bases unmatched: 8. From germline, CDR1 is SGDLS and CDR2 YYNGEE. The length of the CDR3 is 15 residues. The CDR3 region has the DNA TGTGCCAGCAGCGTTCGGACAGGAGGCATCTATGGCTACACCTTC. This translates into CASSVRTGGIYGYTF.

Many counts were recorded for this clonotype. The gene calls are TRBV5-1 and TRBJ1-2, with 7 bases fitting TRBD1. The V gene's germline CDR1 is SGHRS and CDR2 YFSETQ. V gave up 4 bases and J gave up 7 bases; unmatched junction bases: 4. The CDR3 has 12 amino acids. CDR3 DNA: TGCGCCAGCAGCCCCGACAGGGTTGGCTACACCTTC. This encodes CASSPDRVGYTF. Complete variable domain (other parts from reference TRBV5-1 and TRBJ1-2): KAGVTQTPRYLIKTRGQQVTLSCSPISGHRSVSWYQQTPGQGLQFLFEYFSETQRNKGNFPGRFSGRQFSNSRSEMNVSTLELGDSALYLCASSPDRVGYTFGSGTRLTVV.

This clonotype has at least ten counts. V and J are TRBV20-1 and TRBJ2-1, with 12 positions matching TRBD2. The V and J ends lost 5 bases and 8 bases, in that order; junction bases with no gene match: 13. Germline loops: CDR1 DFQATT, CDR2 SNEGSKA (reference sequence). The CDR3 sequence is 16 residues long. The CDR3: CSALYLAGGPEDEQFF. The CDR3 DNA is TGCAGTGCTCTTTACCTAGCGGGAGGGCCCGAGGATGAGCAGTTCTTC.

In its sample, this clonotype was seen many times. CDR3 loop: CASSGGQSHYEQYV. CDR3 nucleotide sequence: TGTGCCAGCAGCGGGGGACAGAGCCACTACGAGCAGTACGTC. The chain is built from TRBV2 and TRBJ2-7, with TRBD1 as a possible D gene (7 bases). The V end lost 6 bases, the J end lost 3 bases, and 15 bases lay between the germline ends. CDR1 and CDR2 from the germline V gene are SNHLY and FYNNEI. This CDR3 is built from 14 residues.

This chain connects TRBV28 to TRBJ2-4; TRBD1 matches at 7 bases. Germline lookup yields CDR1 MDHEN and CDR2 SYDVKM. The V segment lost 7 bases and the J segment 8 bases; nucleotides outside the gene matches: 14. The CDR3 extends over 15 amino acids. CDR3 in amino acids: CASTPNRDSGDIQYF. Here the CDR3 DNA reads TGTGCCAGCACCCCAAACCGGGACAGTGGAGACATTCAGTACTTC. The full variable domain, completed using reference TRBV28 and TRBJ2-4, is DVKVTQSSRYLVKRTGEKVFLECVQDMDHENMFWYRQDPGLGLRLIYFSYDVKMKEKGDIPEGYSVSREKKERFSLILESASTNQTSMYLCASTPNRDSGDIQYFGAGTRLSVL.

The V call is TRBV7-2, the J call TRBJ2-7; 9 nucleotides line up with TRBD2. There are 16 residues in the CDR3. With V trimmed by 3 bases and J by 4 bases, 10 bases remained unmatched. The V gene's germline CDR1 is SGHTA and CDR2 FQGNSA. CDR3 amino acids: CASSFSAGGKHYEQYF. The CDR3 coding sequence is TGTGCCAGCAGCTTTAGCGCGGGAGGGAAACATTACGAGCAGTACTTC.

This clonotype showed up many times. V is TRBV18 and J is TRBJ2-5; possibly TRBD1 for D (6 bases). Looked up from germline, CDR1 is KGHSH and CDR2 is LQKENI. This CDR3 comprises 14 residues. The V and J ends lost 2 bases and 0 bases respectively, with 7 bases between them. The CDR3 region is CASSPRTDQETQYF. The CDR3 DNA reads as TGTGCCAGCTCACCAAGGACAGACCAAGAGACCCAGTACTTC.

V gene TRBV12-3 or TRBV12-4 combines with J gene TRBJ2-3, with 10 bases identical to TRBD2. V was pared by 5 bases and J by 3 bases, with 5 bases of the junction left unmatched. This CDR3 contains 15 residues. The chain's CDR3 is CASSPSGSETDTQYF. The CDR3 DNA reads as TGTGCCAGCAGTCCTAGCGGGAGCGAAACAGATACGCAGTATTTT.

This clonotype was picked up many times. V is TRBV12-3 or TRBV12-4 and J is TRBJ2-3; 10 bases map to TRBD2. This CDR3 spans 15 amino acids. V was pared by 5 bases and J by 3 bases, with 5 bases of the junction left unmatched. CDR3 loop: CASSPTGLATDTQYF. In DNA, the CDR3 is TGTGCCAGCAGTCCGACGGGACTAGCGACAGATACGCAGTATTTT.

This clonotype occurred many times. This chain connects TRBV29-1 to TRBJ2-3; perhaps TRBD2 as D (5 bases). Germline-derived CDR1 and CDR2 are SQVTM and ANQGSEA. V lost 3 bases to trimming and J lost 2 bases, with 9 bases between them. The CDR3 sequence is 13 residues long. The CDR3 sequence: CSVEEVLTDTQYF. The DNA of the CDR3 is TGCAGCGTTGAGGAGGTCCTCACAGATACGCAGTATTTT.

This clonotype was recorded at least ten times. The rearrangement links TRBV7-9 to TRBJ2-1, with 8 bases aligning to TRBD1. This CDR3 is built from 13 residues. Germline CDR1 is SEHNR and CDR2 is FQNEAQ (reference sequence). The trim removed 5 bases at V and 4 bases at J, leaving 1 base unmatched. The CDR3 sequence: CASSHRGYNEQFF. CDR3 nucleotides: TGTGCCAGCAGCCACAGGGGGTACAATGAGCAGTTCTTC.

The sample holds many counts of this clonotype. J is TRBJ2-1 and V is TRBV29-1, with 9 bases matching TRBD2. V shed 7 bases and J 7 bases; nucleotides not matched to a gene: 8. The V gene's germline CDR1 is SQVTM and CDR2 ANQGSEA. The CDR3 covers 13 residues. The chain's CDR3 is CSAGGLANNEQFF. For the CDR3, the DNA is TGCAGCGCGGGTGGACTAGCGAATAATGAGCAGTTCTTC.

This clonotype occurred many times. The chain uses TRBV19 and TRBJ2-7; D is perhaps TRBD1 or TRBD2 (6 bases each). V dropped 6 bases and J dropped 5 bases, with 17 bases sitting between them. Looked up from germline, CDR1 is LNHDA and CDR2 is SQIVND (reference sequence). The CDR3 totals 14 residues. CDR3 sequence reads: CASSDPGEVDEQYF. CDR3 DNA: TGTGCCAGTAGCGACCCAGGGGAGGTCGACGAGCAGTACTTC.

This clonotype has ten or more counts. This chain uses TRBV28 with TRBJ1-2, with D unresolved. The CDR3 runs to 11 residues. Trimming removed 4 bases at V and 5 bases at J, with 5 bases between. Germline V gene sequence: CDR1 MDHEN, CDR2 SYDVKM. The CDR3 protein is CASSSEYGYTF. The CDR3 nucleotides read TGTGCCAGCAGTTCGGAATATGGCTACACCTTC.

This clonotype was counted at least ten times. The gene calls are TRBV19 and TRBJ2-3; 8 nucleotides align to TRBD1. V dropped 2 bases and J dropped 8; count of bases not matched to a gene: 6. CDR1 is LNHDA, CDR2 SQIVND, per germline (reference sequence). The CDR3 has 14 amino acids. The CDR3 loop reads CASSITGGVSTQYF. CDR3 bases: TGTGCCAGTAGTATAACAGGGGGAGTTAGTACGCAGTATTTT.

This clonotype has just a few counts. The V gene is TRBV27, the J gene TRBJ1-5; a possible D gene is TRBD1 (5 bases). V lost 5 bases to trimming and J lost 4 bases, with 12 bases between them. From germline, CDR1 is MNHEY and CDR2 SMNVEV (reference sequence). The length of the CDR3 is 14 residues. The CDR3 DNA follows: TGTGCCAGCAGTATTCAGGGAATTAATCAGCCCCAGCATTTT. As protein: CASSIQGINQPQHF.

This clonotype came up many times. The chain employs TRBV12-3 or TRBV12-4 and TRBJ2-7; TRBD1 agrees at 9 bases. The length of the CDR3 is 14 residues. The trim removed 6 bases at V and 4 bases at J, leaving 7 bases unmatched. CDR3 DNA: TGTGCCAGCAGACCTGGGACAGGGTCGTACGAGCAGTACTTC. Protein product: CASRPGTGSYEQYF.

This clonotype was seen a handful of times. V usage is TRBV4-3 and J usage is TRBJ2-1, with TRBD1 matching over 10 bases. The CDR3 is 14 residues long. Per germline, CDR1 LGHNA and CDR2 YSLEER. V was pared by 8 bases and J by 6 bases, with 7 bases of the junction left unmatched. CDR3 DNA: TGCGCCAGCTCTGGGACAGGGGTCTTCAATGAGCAGTTCTTC. Translation gives CASSGTGVFNEQFF.

This clonotype was found many times. This rearrangement joins TRBV6-5 to TRBJ1-2; 9 bases are shared with TRBD1. The length of the CDR3 is 15 residues. The germline gives CDR1 MNHEY, CDR2 SVGAGI. After removal of 2 bases from V and 4 bases from J, the junction contained 5 bases not matched to a gene. The CDR3 region is CASSYPGTGTYGYTF. The DNA of the CDR3 is TGTGCCAGCAGTTACCCCGGGACAGGGACCTATGGCTACACCTTC.

This clonotype was observed many times. The chain joins TRBV28 to TRBJ2-4; no definite D call. The CDR3 loop spans 15 amino acids. V was clipped by 5 bases and J by 0 bases, with 11 bases between them. Germline V CDR1 and CDR2: MDHEN, SYDVKM. Here the CDR3 reads CASSASPEAKNIQYF. CDR3 sequence (DNA): TGTGCCAGCAGTGCCTCTCCTGAAGCCAAAAACATTCAGTACTTC.

V gene TRBV15 combines with J gene TRBJ2-7; D possibly corresponds to TRBD2 (6 bases). The CDR3 consists of 13 residues. Germline-derived CDR1 and CDR2 are LNHNV and YYDKDF (reference sequence). V was trimmed by 0 bases and J by 4 bases, leaving 7 bases between them. The CDR3 sequence: CATSRDRGYEQYV. In nucleotides, the CDR3 is TGTGCCACCAGCAGAGATCGGGGGTACGAGCAGTACGTC.

This clonotype showed up many times. The chain recombines TRBV12-3 or TRBV12-4 with TRBJ2-1; no reliable D call. This CDR3 comprises 12 residues. V was clipped by 9 bases and J by 7 bases, with 13 bases between them. The CDR3 sequence is CASQALHNEQFF. CDR3 DNA: TGTGCCAGTCAAGCCCTACATAATGAGCAGTTCTTC.

The table lists this clonotype with many counts. V and J are TRBV6-6 and TRBJ1-2, with D perhaps TRBD1 (6 bases). Germline V lookup: CDR1 MNHNY, CDR2 SVGAGI (reference sequence). The CDR3 runs 13 residues. The germline V and J ends were trimmed by 2 bases and 7 bases, with 11 bases remaining between them. CDR3 DNA sequence: TGTGCCAGCAGTTACACCACAGGGCGTGGCTACACCTTC. Its translation: CASSYTTGRGYTF.

This clonotype was counted at least ten times. This chain links TRBV7-2 with TRBJ2-7; 13 bases line up with TRBD2. The CDR3 has 18 amino acids. Germline loops: CDR1 SGHTA, CDR2 FQGNSA. V was clipped by 4 bases and J by 0 bases; unmatched bases: 9. The CDR3: CASSSRGTSGISSYEQYF. CDR3 nucleotides: TGTGCCAGCAGCTCGCGGGGGACTAGCGGGATTAGCTCCTACGAGCAGTACTTC.

This clonotype was observed many times. The chain is built from TRBV12-3 or TRBV12-4 and TRBJ2-7, with D unclear. This CDR3 has 13 amino acids. V lost 1 base and J lost 1, with 5 bases in between. This chain's CDR3 is CASSLGASYEQYV. Here the CDR3 DNA reads TGTGCCAGCAGTTTAGGGGCGTCCTACGAGCAGTACGTC.

The V gene is TRBV18, the J gene TRBJ1-1; no firm D call. The germline gives CDR1 KGHSH, CDR2 LQKENI. This CDR3 comprises 14 residues. V was shortened by 6 bases and J by 6 bases, with 17 bases between the two germline ends. CDR3 amino acids: CASSLRGERAEAFF. The CDR3 DNA is TGTGCCAGCTCCCTGCGAGGTGAGAGGGCTGAAGCTTTCTTT.

The chain uses TRBV20-1 and TRBJ1-1; 9 nucleotides match TRBD1. The germline V gene encodes CDR1 DFQATT and CDR2 SNEGSKA (reference sequence). With 5 bases clipped from V and 5 bases from J, the junction kept 6 bases outside the gene matches. The CDR3 consists of 13 residues. CDR3 sequence: CSAAGTGRTEAFF. For the CDR3, the DNA is TGCAGTGCTGCCGGGACAGGGAGGACTGAAGCTTTCTTT.

The V and J genes are TRBV29-1 and TRBJ2-1; D gene ambiguous. The CDR3 has 15 amino acids. V was trimmed by 1 base and J by 0 bases, leaving 10 bases between them. Germline lookup yields CDR1 SQVTM and CDR2 ANQGSEA. CDR3 sequence reads: CSVEGEASSYNEQFF. The DNA for the CDR3 is TGCAGCGTTGAAGGTGAGGCGAGCTCCTACAATGAGCAGTTCTTC.

The gene calls are TRBV6-6 and TRBJ1-3, with a weak D call TRBD1 (6 bases). Per the germline V gene, CDR1 is MNHNY and CDR2 is SVGAGI (reference sequence). Trimming removed 0 bases at V and 4 bases at J, with 10 bases between. This CDR3 is built from 15 residues. The CDR3 is CASSYSDSGGNTIYF. DNA for the CDR3: TGTGCCAGCAGTTACTCGGACAGCGGAGGAAACACCATATATTTT.